This note documents a single T cell receptor (beta chain) sequence. The target antigen is unknown. The entry originates in a study of T cell responses to AZD1222 COVID-19 vaccine. Broader study findings: Recipients of AZD1222 seropositive at baseline numbered only 5 to 7. Reportedly, nearly half of unique spike TCRs recognized epitopes outside B.1.351/B.1.1.7 mutations.

Trimming removed 5 bases from V and 10 bases from J, with 21 bases in between. CDR3 length equals 15 residues. The germline V gene encodes CDR1 SGHDT and CDR2 YYEEEE. The data were produced by immunoSEQ multiplex PCR, yet TCRdb's version contains in-frame clones alone and is incomplete. The table lists about 160,000 clones, 94% of them singletons. Timing groups of about 4 and about 12 weeks for second doses were pooled. The receptor was derived from an adult who received the AZD1222 COVID-19 vaccine. This chain connects TRBV5-6 to TRBJ1-4, with D tentatively TRBD1 (5 bases). The source material was peripheral blood, sampled 28 days after the second AZD1222 dose. The CDR3 reads CASSLWGFFYGKLFF. CDR3 bases: TGTGCCAGCAGTCTTTGGGGGTTTTTTTACGGAAAACTGTTTTTT.